These T cell receptor beta chains were read from a single sample in a study of blood T cell repertoires in COVID-19. The data were produced by immunoSEQ multiplex PCR, yet TCRdb's version contains in-frame clones alone and is incomplete. The sample includes over 60,000 clones, more than 90% seen only once; the top ten take over 0.95%. Specimen: peripheral blood. Source of these receptors: a man between 60 and 75 years old with acute or convalescent COVID-19. CDR3s include the opening cysteine and the closing phenylalanine or tryptophan.

CASSYSQGSKGELFF,TRBV6-5
CASSPGTGDQPQHF,TRBV7-2
CASGLLLMGGGAPETQYF,TRBV12-5
CASIGGGYPYGYTF,TRBV7-9
CASSIGLTPDTQYF,TRBV19
CSVAQGNGYGYTF,TRBV29-1
CATSGGLSSGDNEQFF,TRBV24-1
CASSIQGGNEKLFF,TRBV19
CASSQGRDTEAFF,TRBV19
CASGGRGRDTQYF,TRBV27
CASSIVPSGVTGELFF,TRBV19
CASSIGTGMVEDTIYF,TRBV19
CASRYTPPSLNTGELFF,TRBV2
CASSSLSSGGAPGELFF,TRBV9
CASRERVTNEKLFF,TRBV2
CASSGRDSTGDEKLFF,TRBV6-2/TRBV6-3
CASSMTPLNTEAFF,TRBV9
CAWSVGGKRVYTEAFF,TRBV30
CAVKQGENTEAFF,TRBV2
CASSPRDSNTEAFF,TRBV4-2
CASSAGTALYNEQFF,TRBV2
CASSPPGRPQHF,TRBV2
CASSLRGAYEQYF,TRBV11-2
CANMTGHPTGELFF,TRBV5-1
CASSPGTGRTGELFF,TRBV2
CASSILRADATNEKLFF,TRBV19
CASSDTTAGEDEKLFF,TRBV10-2
CASSPFMNTEAFF,TRBV14